This T cell receptor beta chain is drawn from a study of immune evolution from preneoplasia to lung adenocarcinoma. This clone is categorized as large. Clones were read by immunoSEQ multiplex PCR, and TCRdb kept only the in-frame ones, dropping some. The sample lists some 5,000 clones, 60% to 80% seen once, with around a fifth in the top ten. This sequence was found in an older person with lung adenocarcinoma. Sequenced input: FFPE adjacent normal lung tissue.

The DNA for the CDR3 is TGTGCCAGCAGTCTCACGGGACAGGGGGCGTATGGCTACACCTTC. Protein product: CASSLTGQGAYGYTF. This rearrangement joins TRBV27 to TRBJ1-2; TRBD1 agrees at 12 bases. The V gene's germline CDR1 is MNHEY and CDR2 SMNVEV (reference sequence). This CDR3 is 15 amino acids long. With V trimmed by 5 bases and J by 5 bases, 6 bases remained unmatched.